The 8 T cell receptor beta chains below all came from one sample that was sequenced in a study of technical replicates of blood from a handful of donors. Libraries were prepared by immunoSEQ multiplex PCR; TCRdb keeps only in-frame clonotypes and omits some of them. The sample has more than 65,000 clones, around 94% seen once. The sample was T cells isolated from PBMCs. The receptors derive from a human donor in good health.

The chain carries TRBV9 and TRBJ1-1; D gene uncertain. The germline gives CDR1 SGDLS, CDR2 YYNGEE. The CDR3 covers 14 residues. Trimming took off 5 bases at V and 1 base at J, with 12 bases between the two ends. CDR3 residues: CASSLAGGNTEAFF. DNA of the CDR3: TGTGCCAGCAGTCTAGCGGGCGGGAACACTGAAGCTTTCTTT.

The J gene is TRBJ2-7, the V gene TRBV5-8, with a weak D call TRBD1 (6 bases). The CDR3 totals 12 residues. The germline V gene has CDR1 SGHTS and CDR2 YDEGEE. The V end was cut by 4 bases, the J end by 4 bases, with 9 bases between. In nucleotides, the CDR3 is TGTGCCAGCAGCGGAAGGGGGTACGAGCAGTACTTC. As protein: CASSGRGYEQYF.

The chain carries TRBV7-6 and TRBJ2-3, with 11 positions matching TRBD2. The junction had 5 bases not matched to a gene; V was cut back by 3 bases and J by 6 bases. The CDR3 extends over 15 amino acids. Germline values: CDR1 SGHVS, CDR2 FNYEAQ. CDR3 amino acids: CASSFTSGGLDTQYF. The CDR3 DNA is TGTGCCAGCAGCTTTACTAGCGGGGGCTTGGATACGCAGTATTTT.

The chain carries TRBV28 and TRBJ2-3; TRBD2 aligns across 9 bases. There are 16 residues in the CDR3. CDR1 is MDHEN, CDR2 SYDVKM, per germline. V shed 4 bases, J shed 5 bases, and the junction held 10 bases outside the gene matches. DNA for the CDR3: TGTGCCAGCAGTTCCCAGGCGGGAGGGTGGGGAGATACGCAGTATTTT. It encodes CASSSQAGGWGDTQYF.

The rearrangement joins TRBV19 to TRBJ1-2, with 10 bases identical to TRBD1. V trimming: 3 bases; J trimming: 8 bases; junction bases outside the gene matches: 3. Germline values: CDR1 LNHDA, CDR2 SQIVND (reference sequence). The CDR3 has 13 amino acids. For the CDR3, the DNA is TGTGCCAGTAGTATTGGGACAGGGGTAGGCTACACCTTC. Residues: CASSIGTGVGYTF.

This rearrangement joins TRBV7-9 to TRBJ2-2; D is possibly TRBD1 (5 bases). The V and J ends lost 5 bases and 8 bases respectively, with 15 bases between them. The CDR3 consists of 14 residues. The germline gives CDR1 SEHNR, CDR2 FQNEAQ (reference sequence). The CDR3 spells CASSPLLQDGELFF. The CDR3 DNA is TGTGCCAGCAGCCCCCTCCTACAGGATGGGGAGCTGTTTTTT.

This chain connects TRBV19 to TRBJ1-2, with 10 positions matching TRBD1. The length of the CDR3 is 17 residues. Germline V gene sequence: CDR1 LNHDA, CDR2 SQIVND (reference sequence). The V and J ends lost 5 bases and 0 bases, in that order; junction bases with no gene match: 9. DNA for the CDR3: TGTGCCAGTAGTCTTCGGACAGGGGGACCAGCTAACTATGGCTACACCTTC. Translation: CASSLRTGGPANYGYTF.

This clone was counted once. The rearrangement links TRBV28 to TRBJ1-2, with D possibly being TRBD1 (6 bases). In germline, CDR1 is MDHEN, CDR2 SYDVKM. Trimming stripped 2 bases from V and 10 bases from J, with 23 bases between. CDR3 length: 16 amino acids. For the CDR3, the DNA is TGTGCCAGCAGTTTAGTCTTGGAAGGACAGACTTTTGACTACACCTTC. Encoded protein: CASSLVLEGQTFDYTF.